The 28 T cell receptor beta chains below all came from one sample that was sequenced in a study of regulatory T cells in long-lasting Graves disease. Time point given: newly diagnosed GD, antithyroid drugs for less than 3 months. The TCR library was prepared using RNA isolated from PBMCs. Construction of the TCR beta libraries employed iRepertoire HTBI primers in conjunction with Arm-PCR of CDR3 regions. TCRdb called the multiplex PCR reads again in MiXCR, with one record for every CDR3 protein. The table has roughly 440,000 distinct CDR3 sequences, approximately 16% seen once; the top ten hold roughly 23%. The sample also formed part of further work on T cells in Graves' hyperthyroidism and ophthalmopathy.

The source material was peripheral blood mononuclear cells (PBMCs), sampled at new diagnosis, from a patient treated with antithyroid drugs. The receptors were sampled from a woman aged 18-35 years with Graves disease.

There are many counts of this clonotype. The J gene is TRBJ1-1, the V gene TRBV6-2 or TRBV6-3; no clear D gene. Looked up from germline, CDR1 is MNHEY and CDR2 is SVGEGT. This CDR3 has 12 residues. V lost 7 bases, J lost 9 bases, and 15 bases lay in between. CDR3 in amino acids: CASKANDGKAFF. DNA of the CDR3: TGTGCCAGCAAGGCTAACGATGGAAAAGCTTTCTTT.

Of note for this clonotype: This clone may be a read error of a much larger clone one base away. DNA for the CDR3: TGTGCCAGCAGCTTGGGATGGGGGCATGAGCAGTACTTC. It yields the protein CASSLGWGHEQYF. V and J are TRBV7-2 and TRBJ2-7, with a weak D call TRBD1 (6 bases). Trimming took 3 bases from V and 7 from J, leaving 13 bases between them. CDR1 and CDR2 (germline): SGHTA, FQGNSA. The CDR3 is made up of 13 amino acids.

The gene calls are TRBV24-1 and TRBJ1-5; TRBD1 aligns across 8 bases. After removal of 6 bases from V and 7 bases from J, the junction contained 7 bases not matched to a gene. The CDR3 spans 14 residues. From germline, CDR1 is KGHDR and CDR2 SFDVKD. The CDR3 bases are TGTGCCACCAGTCCCGCGGGACAGGACCAGCCCCAGCATTTT. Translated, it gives CATSPAGQDQPQHF.

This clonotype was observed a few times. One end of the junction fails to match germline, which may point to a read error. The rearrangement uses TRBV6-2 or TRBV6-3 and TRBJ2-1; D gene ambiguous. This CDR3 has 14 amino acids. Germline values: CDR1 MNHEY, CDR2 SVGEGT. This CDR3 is CASRSGISHNEQFF. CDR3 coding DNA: TGTGCCAGCCGTTCCGGTATCTCCCACAATGAGCAGTTCTTC.

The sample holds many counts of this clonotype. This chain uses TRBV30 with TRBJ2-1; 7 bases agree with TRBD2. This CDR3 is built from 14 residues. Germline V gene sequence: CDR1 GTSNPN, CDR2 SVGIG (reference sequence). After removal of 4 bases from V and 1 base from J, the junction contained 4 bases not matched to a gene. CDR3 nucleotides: TGTGCCTGGATCAACGGGGGGTCCTACAATGAGCAGTTCTTC. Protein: CAWINGGSYNEQFF.

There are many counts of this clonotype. The CDR3 reads CASSLFAQGGYTF. As DNA, the CDR3 is TGTGCCAGCAGTTTATTTGCCCAGGGTGGCTACACCTTC. The chain couples TRBV28 to TRBJ1-2; perhaps TRBD1 as D (5 bases). V dropped 1 base and J dropped 7 bases, with 10 bases sitting between them. CDR3 length equals 13 residues. Germline V gene sequence: CDR1 MDHEN, CDR2 SYDVKM.

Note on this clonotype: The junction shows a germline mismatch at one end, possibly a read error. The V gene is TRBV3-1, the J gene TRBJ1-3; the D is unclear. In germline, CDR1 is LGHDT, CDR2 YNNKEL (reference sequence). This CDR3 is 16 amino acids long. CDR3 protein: CASSPRISSSGSTIYF. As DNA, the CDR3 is TGTGCCAGCAGCCCTCGGATTTCCAGCTCTGGAAGCACCATATATTTT.

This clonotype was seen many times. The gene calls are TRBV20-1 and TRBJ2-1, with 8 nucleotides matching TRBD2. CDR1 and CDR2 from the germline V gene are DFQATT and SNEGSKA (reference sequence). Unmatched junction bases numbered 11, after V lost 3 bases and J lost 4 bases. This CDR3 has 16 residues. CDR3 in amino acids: CSAREPSGFSYNEQFF. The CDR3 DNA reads TGCAGTGCTAGGGAACCTAGCGGGTTCTCATACAATGAGCAGTTCTTC.

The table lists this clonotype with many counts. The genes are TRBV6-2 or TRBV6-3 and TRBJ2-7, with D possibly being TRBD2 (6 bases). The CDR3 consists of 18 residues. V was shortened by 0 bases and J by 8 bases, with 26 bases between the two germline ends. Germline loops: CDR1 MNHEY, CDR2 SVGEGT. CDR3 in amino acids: CASSYSISIAEQSKKQYF. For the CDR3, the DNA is TGTGCCAGCAGTTACTCGATATCCATAGCGGAGCAGAGTAAAAAGCAGTACTTC.

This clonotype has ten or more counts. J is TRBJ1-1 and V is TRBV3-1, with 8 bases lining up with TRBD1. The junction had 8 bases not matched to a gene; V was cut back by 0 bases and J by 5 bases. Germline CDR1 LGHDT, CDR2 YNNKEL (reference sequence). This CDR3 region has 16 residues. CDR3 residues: CASSQEFQGAETEAFF. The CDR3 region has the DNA TGTGCCAGCAGCCAAGAGTTTCAGGGGGCCGAGACTGAAGCTTTCTTT.

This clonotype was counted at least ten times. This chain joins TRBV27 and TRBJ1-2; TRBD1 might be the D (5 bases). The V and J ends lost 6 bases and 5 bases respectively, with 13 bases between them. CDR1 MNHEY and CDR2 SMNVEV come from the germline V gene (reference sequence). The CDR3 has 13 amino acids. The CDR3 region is CASSLGQGYGYTF. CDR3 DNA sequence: TGTGCCAGCAGCTTAGGCCAGGGATATGGCTACACCTTC.

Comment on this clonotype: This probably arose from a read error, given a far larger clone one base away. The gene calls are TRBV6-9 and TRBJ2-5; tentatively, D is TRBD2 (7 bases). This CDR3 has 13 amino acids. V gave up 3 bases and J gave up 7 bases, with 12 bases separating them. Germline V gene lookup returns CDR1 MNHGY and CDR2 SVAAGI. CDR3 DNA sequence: TGTGCCAGCAGTTACTTAGGGGGGGGGACCCAGTACTTC. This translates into CASSYLGGGTQYF.

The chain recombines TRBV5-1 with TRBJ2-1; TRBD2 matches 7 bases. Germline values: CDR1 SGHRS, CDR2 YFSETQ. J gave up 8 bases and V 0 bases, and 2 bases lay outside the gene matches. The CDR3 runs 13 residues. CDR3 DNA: TGCGCCAGCAGCTTGGCGGGGGGACATGAGCAGTTCTTC. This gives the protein CASSLAGGHEQFF.

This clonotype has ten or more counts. The CDR3 DNA follows: TGTGCCAGCAGCACCGAACCCAATCAGCCCCAGCATTTT. It yields the protein CASSTEPNQPQHF. The chain combines TRBV11-3 with TRBJ1-5; D unclear. Germline V gene data show CDR1 as SGHNT and CDR2 as YENEEA. There are 13 residues in the CDR3. With 5 bases removed from V and 3 bases from J, the gap between germline ends came to 8 bases.

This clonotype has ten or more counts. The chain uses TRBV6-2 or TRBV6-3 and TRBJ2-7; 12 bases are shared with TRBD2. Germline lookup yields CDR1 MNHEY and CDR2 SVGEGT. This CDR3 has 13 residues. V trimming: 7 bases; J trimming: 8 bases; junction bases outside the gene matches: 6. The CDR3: CASKPSGRAKQYF. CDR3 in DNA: TGTGCCAGCAAACCTAGCGGGAGGGCTAAGCAGTACTTC.

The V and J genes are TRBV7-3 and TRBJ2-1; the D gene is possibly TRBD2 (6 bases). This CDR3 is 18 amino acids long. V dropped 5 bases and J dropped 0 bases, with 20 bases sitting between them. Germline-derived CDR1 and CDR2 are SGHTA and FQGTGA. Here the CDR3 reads CASSQEITSISSYNEQFF. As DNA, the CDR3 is TGTGCCAGCAGCCAAGAGATTACTAGCATTAGCTCCTACAATGAGCAGTTCTTC.

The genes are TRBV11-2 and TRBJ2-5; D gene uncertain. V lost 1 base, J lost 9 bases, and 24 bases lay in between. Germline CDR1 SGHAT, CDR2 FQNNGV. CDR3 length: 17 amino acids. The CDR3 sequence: CASSLVAAAADMGSQYF. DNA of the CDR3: TGTGCCAGCAGCTTAGTGGCGGCGGCCGCCGATATGGGGTCCCAGTACTTC. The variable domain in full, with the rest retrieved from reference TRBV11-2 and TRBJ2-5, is EAGVAQSPRYKIIEKRQSVAFWCNPISGHATLYWYQQILGQGPKLLIQFQNNGVVDDSQLPKDRFSAERLKGVDSTLKIQPAKLEDSAVYLCASSLVAAAADMGSQYFGPGTRLLVL.

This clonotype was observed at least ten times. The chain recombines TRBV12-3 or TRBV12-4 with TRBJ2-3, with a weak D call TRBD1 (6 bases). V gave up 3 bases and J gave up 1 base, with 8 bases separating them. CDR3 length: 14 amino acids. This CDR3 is CASSFAGGTDTQYF. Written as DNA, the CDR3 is TGTGCCAGCAGTTTTGCAGGGGGCACAGATACGCAGTATTTT.

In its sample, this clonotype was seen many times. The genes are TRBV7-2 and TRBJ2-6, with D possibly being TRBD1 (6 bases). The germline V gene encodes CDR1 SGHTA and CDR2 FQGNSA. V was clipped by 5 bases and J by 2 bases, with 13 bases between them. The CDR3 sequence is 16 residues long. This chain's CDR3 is CASSTSGTPGANVLTF. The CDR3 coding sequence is TGTGCCAGCAGCACTTCCGGGACACCTGGGGCCAACGTCCTGACTTTC.

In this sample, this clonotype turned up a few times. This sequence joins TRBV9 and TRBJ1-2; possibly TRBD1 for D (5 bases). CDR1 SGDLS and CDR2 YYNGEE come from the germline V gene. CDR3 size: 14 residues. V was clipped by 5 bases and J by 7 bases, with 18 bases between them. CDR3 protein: CASRPMGTDGGYTF. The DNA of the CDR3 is TGTGCCAGCAGGCCAATGGGGACGGATGGTGGCTACACCTTC.

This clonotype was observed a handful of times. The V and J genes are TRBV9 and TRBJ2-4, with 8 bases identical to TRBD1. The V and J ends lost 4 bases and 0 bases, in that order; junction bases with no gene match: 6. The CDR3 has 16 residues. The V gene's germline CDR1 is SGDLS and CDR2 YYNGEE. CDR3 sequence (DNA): TGTGCCAGCAGCCGACAGGGGCCATTAGCCAAAAACATTCAGTACTTC. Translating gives CASSRQGPLAKNIQYF.

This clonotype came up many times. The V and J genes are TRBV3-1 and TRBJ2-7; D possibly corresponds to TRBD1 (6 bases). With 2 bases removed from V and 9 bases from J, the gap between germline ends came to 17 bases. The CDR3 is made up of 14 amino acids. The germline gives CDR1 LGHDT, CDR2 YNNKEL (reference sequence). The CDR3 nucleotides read TGTGCCAGCAGCCAACCCACAGGGAGTGGGGGGCAGTACTTC. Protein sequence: CASSQPTGSGGQYF.

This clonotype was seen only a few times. CDR3 residues: CASSLVERGYEKLFF. In DNA, the CDR3 is TGTGCCAGCAGCTTAGTCGAAAGGGGTTATGAAAAACTGTTTTTT. J is TRBJ1-4 and V is TRBV7-9; a weak D match, TRBD1 (5 bases). The length of the CDR3 is 15 residues. Per the germline V gene, CDR1 is SEHNR and CDR2 is FQNEAQ (reference sequence). V lost 1 base and J 6 bases, leaving 12 bases between the germline ends.

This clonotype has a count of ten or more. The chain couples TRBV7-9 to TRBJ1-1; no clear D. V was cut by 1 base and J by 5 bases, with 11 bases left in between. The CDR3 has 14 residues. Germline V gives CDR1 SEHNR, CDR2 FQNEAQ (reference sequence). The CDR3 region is CASSLGGAGTEAFF. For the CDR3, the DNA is TGTGCCAGCAGCTTAGGTGGCGCTGGGACTGAAGCTTTCTTT.

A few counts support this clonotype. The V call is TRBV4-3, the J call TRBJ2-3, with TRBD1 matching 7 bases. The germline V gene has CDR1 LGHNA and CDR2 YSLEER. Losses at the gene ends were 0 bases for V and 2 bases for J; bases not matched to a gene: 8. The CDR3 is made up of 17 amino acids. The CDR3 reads CASSQDRGRGNTDTQYF. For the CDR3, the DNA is TGCGCCAGCAGCCAAGACCGGGGCAGGGGGAACACAGATACGCAGTATTTT.

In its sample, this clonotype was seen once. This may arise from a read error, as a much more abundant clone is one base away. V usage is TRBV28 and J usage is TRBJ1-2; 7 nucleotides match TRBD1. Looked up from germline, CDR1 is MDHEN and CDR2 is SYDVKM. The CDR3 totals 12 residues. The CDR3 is CASSDSPGQWNF. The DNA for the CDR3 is TGTGCCAGCAGTGATAGCCCGGGACAGTGGAATTTC.

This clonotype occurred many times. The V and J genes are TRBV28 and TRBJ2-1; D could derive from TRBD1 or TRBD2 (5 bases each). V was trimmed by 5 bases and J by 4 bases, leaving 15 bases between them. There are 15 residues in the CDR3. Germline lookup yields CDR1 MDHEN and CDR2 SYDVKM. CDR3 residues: CASSLGTERYNEQFF. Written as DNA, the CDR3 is TGTGCCAGCAGTCTGGGGACGGAAAGATACAATGAGCAGTTCTTC.

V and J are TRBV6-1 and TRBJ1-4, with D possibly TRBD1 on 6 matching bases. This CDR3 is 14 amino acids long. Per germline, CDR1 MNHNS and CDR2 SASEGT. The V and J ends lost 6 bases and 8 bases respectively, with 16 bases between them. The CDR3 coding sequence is TGTGCCAGCAGCCGGGACAAGGCAGGCGAAAAACTGTTTTTT. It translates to CASSRDKAGEKLFF.